This T cell receptor beta chain was recovered during a study of T cell responses to AZD1222 COVID-19 vaccine. Here immunoSEQ multiplex PCR was the method, and the copy in TCRdb shows in-frame clones only, minus some. The sample includes roughly 150,000 clones, around nine tenths of them seen just once. Germline CDR1 KGHSH, CDR2 LQKENI. This CDR3 region has 15 residues. V was clipped by 5 bases and J by 9 bases; unmatched bases: 14. The sequenced sample was peripheral blood, obtained on day 0 of AZD1222 vaccination. This sequence joins TRBV18 and TRBJ2-5, with 8 bases fitting TRBD1. The TCR sequence derives from an adult in good health. The DNA for the CDR3 is TGTGCCAGCTCAAAGATCGCAGGGGGCGAGGGGGCCCAGTACTTC. It yields the protein CASSKIAGGEGAQYF. Complete variable domain (other parts from reference TRBV18 and TRBJ2-5): NAGVMQNPRHLVRRRGQEARLRCSPMKGHSHVYWYRQLPEEGLKFMVYLQKENIIDESGMPKERFSAEFPKEGPSILRIQQVVRGDSAAYFCASSKIAGGEGAQYFGPGTRLLVL.